Presented here are 7 T cell receptor beta chains from one specimen sequenced in a study of blood T cell repertoires in COVID-19. Generated by immunoSEQ multiplex PCR, the TCRdb table keeps only in-frame clones and is missing some. This sample has some 160,000 clones, with 88% found just once. Sequenced: peripheral blood. The receptors shown here come from a man between 45 and 60 years old who had recovered from COVID-19.

The rearrangement links TRBV9 to TRBJ1-2; a possible D gene is TRBD1 (6 bases). Looked up from germline, CDR1 is SGDLS and CDR2 is YYNGEE. With 0 bases removed from V and 6 bases from J, the gap between germline ends came to 15 bases. This CDR3 is built from 15 residues. This CDR3 reads CASSVVGALENGYTF. The CDR3 DNA sequence: TGTGCCAGCAGCGTAGTGGGGGCGTTGGAAAATGGCTACACCTTC.

Only one count was recorded for this clone. CDR3 in amino acids: CASSYSSSPIYEQYF. CDR3 bases: TGTGCCAGCAGTTACTCGAGCTCGCCCATCTACGAGCAGTACTTC. J is TRBJ2-7 and V is TRBV6-5; no reliable D call. CDR1 and CDR2 (germline): MNHEY, SVGAGI. The CDR3 loop spans 15 amino acids. V dropped 0 bases and J dropped 3 bases, with 12 bases sitting between them.

V is TRBV7-2 and J is TRBJ1-5; TRBD1 might be the D (5 bases). The germline V gene has CDR1 SGHTA and CDR2 FQGNSA. The V gene lost 5 bases and the J gene lost 1 base, with 15 bases spanning the gap. The CDR3 loop spans 16 amino acids. Here the CDR3 DNA reads TGTGCCAGCAGCCAAGCGGGGGGGGAGAGCAATCAGCCCCAGCATTTT. Its translation is CASSQAGGESNQPQHF.

This sequence joins TRBV5-1 and TRBJ2-1, with D perhaps matching TRBD1 (6 bases). The CDR3 is made up of 15 amino acids. Per the germline V gene, CDR1 is SGHRS and CDR2 is YFSETQ. V dropped 0 bases and J dropped 5 bases, with 12 bases sitting between them. DNA for the CDR3: TGCGCCAGCAGCTTGGCACAGGGTGTAGACAATGAGCAGTTCTTC. This codes for CASSLAQGVDNEQFF.

The J gene is TRBJ1-1, the V gene TRBV6-5, with D possibly matching TRBD1 (5 bases). V shed 3 bases and J shed 2 bases, with 10 bases lying between them. In germline, CDR1 is MNHEY, CDR2 SVGAGI. The CDR3 is 14 amino acids. CDR3 coding DNA: TGTGCCAGCAGTTATATGGGGCCCAACACTGAAGCTTTCTTT. Translated: CASSYMGPNTEAFF.

DNA for the CDR3: TGTGCCAGCAGCCCGGGACAGGGGAAAGATACGCAGTATTTT. Encoded protein: CASSPGQGKDTQYF. The V gene is TRBV9, the J gene TRBJ2-3; 10 bases fit TRBD1. The V segment lost 4 bases and the J segment 5 bases; nucleotides outside the gene matches: 4. This CDR3 region has 14 residues. Germline CDR1 and CDR2: SGDLS and YYNGEE.

The chain is built from TRBV12-3 or TRBV12-4 and TRBJ1-1, with D possibly matching TRBD1 (5 bases). Deletions cut 5 bases from V and 1 base from J, with 8 bases between. The CDR3 sequence is 13 residues long. CDR3 sequence (DNA): TGTGCCAGCAGTCCCACAGGGAACACTGAAGCTTTCTTT. This translates into CASSPTGNTEAFF.